This is a list of T cell receptor beta chains from one sample in a study of OX40 agonist ivuxolimab in advanced cancers. The repertoire was sequenced with immunoSEQ multiplex PCR; TCRdb's copy has only in-frame clones and lacks some. The sample lists about 32,000 clones, 84% seen once, with more than 15% in the top ten. The sequencing used CD4+ or CD8+ T cells sorted from blood, collected in a trial of the OX40 agonist ivuxolimab. The receptor source for this set is an adult with an advanced solid tumor such as melanoma, head and neck, liver or kidney cancer. Each CDR3 is given with its conserved first and last residue. A D gene is named only where the DNA matches it firmly. Size is omitted from some rows. Given values are once, few, many or a class for expanded clones.

cdr3_length	d_call	j_call	clone_size	v_call	cdr3_nt	cdr3_aa
16	.	TRBJ2-2	.	TRBV19	TGTGCCAGTAGTATTAAAGGAGGGCTTTACACCGGGGAGCTGTTTTTT	CASSIKGGLYTGELFF
16	.	TRBJ1-4	.	TRBV5-1	TGCGCCAGCAGCTTGTTTGGTGGTGGGGCTAATGAAAAACTGTTTTTT	CASSLFGGGANEKLFF
16	TRBD1	TRBJ2-7	.	TRBV19	TGTGCCAGTAGTATGGGCTCCGGGACAGGGGCCTACGAGCAGTACTTC	CASSMGSGTGAYEQYF
14	.	TRBJ2-5	.	TRBV7-6	TGTGCCAGCAGCTTAGGGGCAGGGGAAGAGACCCAGTACTTC	CASSLGAGEETQYF
17	.	TRBJ2-3	.	TRBV5-1	TGCGCCAGCAGCTTGATAGGTACTTTGAAAAGCACAGATACGCAGTATTTT	CASSLIGTLKSTDTQYF
13	.	TRBJ2-1	.	TRBV27	TGTGCCACCGCGGCCGGCTCCTACAATGAGCAGTTCTTC	CATAAGSYNEQFF
15	.	TRBJ1-1	.	TRBV9	TGTGCCAGCAGCGCAAGGGGGGCCCCGGAGACTGAAGCTTTCTTT	CASSARGAPETEAFF
13	TRBD1	TRBJ1-1	.	TRBV29-1	TGCAGCGCCAGGACAGGGGGCAACACTGAAGCTTTCTTT	CSARTGGNTEAFF
15	.	TRBJ1-2	.	TRBV19	TGTGCCAGTAGTATAGATCGACGGCCCAACTATGGCTACACCTTC	CASSIDRRPNYGYTF
11	.	TRBJ1-2	.	TRBV29-1	TGCAGTGTTGCGGAGAACTATGGCTACACCTTC	CSVAENYGYTF
12	TRBD1	TRBJ1-5	.	TRBV19	TGTGCCAGTAGGCAGGGGGGTCAGCCCCAGCATTTT	CASRQGGQPQHF
14	.	TRBJ2-1	.	TRBV4-1	TGCGCCAGCAGCCCCCGGTCAGCAAGCGATGAGCAGTTCTTC	CASSPRSASDEQFF
19	TRBD1	TRBJ2-2	.	TRBV5-1	TGCGCCAGCAGCGCGGGACAGGGGGCAATAACTGCGAACACCGGGGAGCTGTTTTTT	CASSAGQGAITANTGELFF
14	.	TRBJ2-3	.	TRBV30	TGTGCCTGGAGTGAGGGGACCCTCCAGGGTACGCAGTATTTT	CAWSEGTLQGTQYF
12	.	TRBJ2-1	.	TRBV9	TGTGCCAGCAGCGTAGGGATGGATGAGCAGTTCTTC	CASSVGMDEQFF
14	.	TRBJ1-5	.	TRBV2	TGTGCCAGCAGTGTCTCGGACAGCAATCAGCCCCAGCATTTT	CASSVSDSNQPQHF
14	.	TRBJ1-2	.	TRBV6-5	TGTGCCAGCAGTTACTCTGGGGTTAACTATGGCTACACCTTC	CASSYSGVNYGYTF
14	TRBD1	TRBJ2-5	.	TRBV7-6	TGTGCCAGCAGCGTAACCCAGGGGGTAGAGACCCAGTACTTC	CASSVTQGVETQYF
11	.	TRBJ1-4	.	TRBV7-9	TGTGCCAGCACCTTCCGTGAAAAACTGTTTTTT	CASTFREKLFF
14	.	TRBJ1-5	.	TRBV7-4	TGTGCCAGCAGCTCCCCCCCGGGGGATCAGCCCCAGCATTTT	CASSSPPGDQPQHF
16	TRBD1	TRBJ2-5	.	TRBV11-3	TGTGCCAGCAGCTCCCTAGAGGACAGGGTGAGGATGACCCAGTACTTC	CASSSLEDRVRMTQYF
15	TRBD2	TRBJ2-7	once	TRBV4-1	TGCGCCAGCAGCCAACCGGGACTAGGTCTCTACGAGCAGTACTTC	CASSQPGLGLYEQYF
13	.	TRBJ1-1	once	TRBV5-6	TGTGCCAGCAGCCTGACAGACTACACTGAAGCTTTCTTT	CASSLTDYTEAFF
15	.	TRBJ2-3	.	TRBV9	TGTGCCAGCAGCGTAGAGGGAGTCCGCACAGATACGCAGTATTTT	CASSVEGVRTDTQYF
13	.	TRBJ1-5	.	TRBV6-5	TGTGCCAGCAGTTACTCCAGCAATCAGCCCCAGCATTTT	CASSYSSNQPQHF
14	.	TRBJ2-7	.	TRBV18	TGTGCCAGCTCACCCTGGGCAGACCCCTACGAGCAGTACTTC	CASSPWADPYEQYF
15	.	TRBJ2-1	once	TRBV9	TGTGCCAGCAGCGTTGGCGGAGGCATATACAATGAGCAGTTCTTC	CASSVGGGIYNEQFF
15	.	TRBJ2-7	.	TRBV5-1	TGCGCCAGCAGCTTGAGGGGGGCGCCTTCCTACGAGCAGTACTTC	CASSLRGAPSYEQYF
14	.	TRBJ1-5	once	TRBV21-1	TGTGCCAGCAGCAAAAGTGACAGGGGTCAGCCCCAGCATTTT	CASSKSDRGQPQHF
14	.	TRBJ2-2	few	TRBV6-1	TGTGCCAGCAGTGTAGGCGGAAATCCCGGGGAGCTGTTTTTT	CASSVGGNPGELFF
13	.	TRBJ1-5	.	TRBV9	TGTGCCAGCAGCGAAGGGGTCAATCAGCCCCAGCATTTT	CASSEGVNQPQHF
16	TRBD2	TRBJ2-4	.	TRBV27	TGTGCCAGCAGTTTAGCGGGAGGGCTGCCTAAAAACATTCAGTACTTC	CASSLAGGLPKNIQYF
12	.	TRBJ2-5	.	TRBV27	TGTGCCAGCAGTTCCCCCGAAGAGACCCAGTACTTC	CASSSPEETQYF
15	.	TRBJ2-1	.	TRBV9	TGTGCCAGCAGCCCAGGGGGGGGGCCCTACAATGAGCAGTTCTTC	CASSPGGGPYNEQFF
15	TRBD2	TRBJ2-7	.	TRBV5-1	TGCGCCAGCAGCTGGGGGGGAGATCCGTGGGACGAGCAGTACTTC	CASSWGGDPWDEQYF
14	.	TRBJ1-2	.	TRBV28	TGTGCCAGCAGTTTATGGACGGAAGTATATGGCTACACCTTC	CASSLWTEVYGYTF
12	.	TRBJ2-5	.	TRBV4-1	TGCGCCAGCAGTCAATTTGGGGAGACCCAGTACTTC	CASSQFGETQYF
18	.	TRBJ2-3	.	TRBV7-9	TGTGCCAGCAGCCCCCCGACTTTGGGCCCTGAGAGCACAGATACGCAGTATTTT	CASSPPTLGPESTDTQYF
18	TRBD1	TRBJ1-5	.	TRBV4-2	TGTGCCAGCAGCCAAGATTTTAGTGCGGACAGGACCAATCAGCCCCAGCATTTT	CASSQDFSADRTNQPQHF
17	.	TRBJ2-3	.	TRBV7-9	TGTGCCAGCAGACCCACCGCCGGGACGCCAGGGCAGGATACGCAGTATTTT	CASRPTAGTPGQDTQYF
13	.	TRBJ1-2	few	TRBV6-5	TGTGCCAGCAGCTACACAGGAAACTATGGCTACACCTTC	CASSYTGNYGYTF
15	.	TRBJ1-4	.	TRBV7-8	TGTGCCAGCAGCTTAGCGAAGAGGGTCGGCGAAAAACTGTTTTTT	CASSLAKRVGEKLFF
15	.	TRBJ1-5	.	TRBV6-1	TGTGCCAGCAGTGAAGAGGACAGCTTCAATCAGCCCCAGCATTTT	CASSEEDSFNQPQHF
14	TRBD1	TRBJ1-1	.	TRBV19	TGTGCCAGTAGTCTCCGGGACAGGGAAACAGAAGCTTTCTTT	CASSLRDRETEAFF
16	TRBD2	TRBJ2-7	.	TRBV9	TGTGCCAGCAGCGCAAGGACTAGCGGGTTGCTAGACGAGCAGTACTTC	CASSARTSGLLDEQYF
17	.	TRBJ2-3	.	TRBV5-6	TGTGCCAGCAGCTTGGTCGGGGGATCTGGGGGCACAGATACGCAGTATTTT	CASSLVGGSGGTDTQYF
14	TRBD1	TRBJ2-7	.	TRBV9	TGTGCCAGCAGCGCCGGCGGGACAGGGGTCGAGCAGTACTTC	CASSAGGTGVEQYF
16	.	TRBJ2-5	few	TRBV4-1	TGCGCCAGCAGCCAAGAAAGTCCCAGGGTCCAAGAGACCCAGTACTTC	CASSQESPRVQETQYF
12	.	TRBJ2-7	.	TRBV6-1	TGTGCCAGCAGTGAAGCGGGGGGAGAGCAGTACTTC	CASSEAGGEQYF
14	.	TRBJ2-1	.	TRBV5-6	TGTGCCAGCAGCTTGCGGGGGCCAGACAATGAGCAGTTCTTC	CASSLRGPDNEQFF
12	.	TRBJ1-1	.	TRBV6-5	TGTGCCAGCAGTTCCCCTTCCACTGAAGCTTTCTTT	CASSSPSTEAFF
13	.	TRBJ1-2	.	TRBV28	TGTGCCAGCAGTTTTGTGGGGGCACATGGCTACACCTTC	CASSFVGAHGYTF
13	.	TRBJ2-5	.	TRBV5-6	TGTGCCAGCAGCTTGGAGGGTTGGGAGACCCAGTACTTC	CASSLEGWETQYF
17	TRBD1	TRBJ2-1	.	TRBV28	TGTGCCAGCAGTCAACCTCCGGGACAGGGACTCTACAATGAGCAGTTCTTC	CASSQPPGQGLYNEQFF
16	.	TRBJ1-5	.	TRBV19	TGTGCCAGTAGTTCCCCGGACCAATATAGCAATCAGCCCCAGCATTTT	CASSSPDQYSNQPQHF
15	TRBD1	TRBJ2-5	.	TRBV9	TGTGCCAGCAGCGTAGAAGGGACAGACCAAGAGACCCAGTACTTC	CASSVEGTDQETQYF
13	.	TRBJ1-1	once	TRBV2	TGTGCCAGCACCGGACACTTGAACACTGAAGCTTTCTTT	CASTGHLNTEAFF
14	.	TRBJ2-7	once	TRBV4-1	TGCGCCAGCAGCCAAGGAGACAGGAGCTACGAGCAGTACTTC	CASSQGDRSYEQYF
15	.	TRBJ2-7	.	TRBV9	TGTGCCAGCAGCGTAAGGGCGGACTTGGTCTACGAGCAGTACTTC	CASSVRADLVYEQYF